This T cell receptor beta chain comes out of a study of post-analysis software for immune sequencing data. Turning to the study itself: Disease trajectories encompassed relapsing-remitting, secondary progressive and progressive-relapsing multiple sclerosis. Points from the study as a whole: Compared with controls, patients had more of roughly five TRBV segments, including TRBV5-6, TRBV5-1 and TRBV20-1. Significantly lower normalized Chao1 diversity was seen in multiple sclerosis patients than in controls. Analysis by F measure revealed that same-batch samples clustered strongly together.

TCR beta cDNA libraries had unique molecular identifiers. TCRdb re-called the PCR reads through MiXCR, storing one row per CDR3 protein. The table has more than 450,000 distinct CDR3 sequences, 44% seen once. Comment on this clonotype: Its specificity is unknown.

The CDR3 contains 16 residues. Germline CDR1 SGDLS, CDR2 YYNGEE. V lost 3 bases and J lost 9; bases outside the gene matches: 10. The TCR originated in a girl under 18 with multiple sclerosis. Sequencing used blood. This chain uses TRBV9 with TRBJ1-6; 9 bases agree with TRBD1. CDR3 loop: CASSAIGQGIVSPLHF. As DNA, the CDR3 is TGTGCCAGCAGCGCCATTGGACAGGGGATTGTTTCACCCCTCCACTTT.